Given below is one TCR beta chain in context. The antigen this receptor binds is unknown. One base away lies a much larger clone, so this may be a sequencing read error. The CDR3 covers 14 residues, taking in both the cysteine and the phenylalanine. The CDR3 DNA has 42 bases and is translated from base 1. This entry belongs to a study of T cell repertoires in cytomegalovirus infection (dated by TCRdb to the late 2010s). Regarding the research as a whole: The peptide stimulations were aimed at well-studied HLA-B-restricted epitopes as well as recently identified HLA-C-restricted CMV epitopes, whose presentation resists viral immunomodulation. Because public TCR beta signatures pointed to carriage of CMV infection together with the matching HLA type, the HLA type of each donor mattered for the analysis.

Summary of the overall study and its limitations: In both this cohort and an independent cohort of 352 donors, the cumulative frequency of public TCR beta family members distinguished carriers of CMV infection plus the relevant HLA type. The ex vivo response was dominated by HLA-C-restricted CMV-specific TCR beta clonotypes, which also provided the single most frequent clonotype in two of eight donors.

Sequencing was performed on an Illumina HiSeq 1500. TCRdb reprocessed the public reads (quality trimming at Q25 with fastp, clone calling with MiXCR) and kept in-frame beta chains. Rows matching on CDR3 protein sequence are summarized as one entry with the most common DNA and genes. In this sample the table shows hundreds of thousands of distinct CDR3 sequences, roughly 30% of which occur a single time. The ten largest account for over 12% of the sample. The meaning of the sample's treatment or condition label: in vitro stimulation with specific CMV peptide epitopes to enrich CMV-specific T cells. The rearrangement combines TRBV12-3 or TRBV12-4 with TRBJ1-5, with TRBD1 as a weak D call on 6 bases. The sequencing here drew on cultured CD8+ T cells from PBMCs, taken from culture after CMV antigen stimulation. This sequence originates from a human donor in good health (CMV status not recorded). Some clones in this sample may be carry-over from other donors' samples. The DNA is TGTGCCAGCAGTTCACGACAGGTCAATCAGTCCCAGCATTTT. Its coded protein is CASSSRQVNQSQHF.